The clone carrying this TCR beta chain was observed a handful of times. Its matching antigen is unknown. The TCRbeta library was prepared with unique molecular identifiers. TCRdb fed the PCR reads into MiXCR, producing one record per CDR3 protein. Among over 200,000 distinct CDR3 sequences listed, 7.5% to 9.5% were seen once. This record belongs to a study of T-cell reconstitution after alpha-beta-depleted transplantation in children. Findings and caveats of the study: From newly produced T cells came most of the T-cell counts and diversity one year after transplant. Roughly two months post-transplant, alpha-beta T cells reportedly originated from several hundred graft clones that had expanded. Surviving recipient T cells and intrathymic progenitors accounted for some patients' high TCRbeta diversity at day 60.

Germline V lookup: CDR1 ENHRY, CDR2 SYGVKD. The V gene lost 3 bases and the J gene lost 7 bases, with 16 bases spanning the gap. This CDR3 comprises 15 residues. The source was PBMCs, mostly from graft donor cells, collected 360 days after TCRalphabeta/CD19-depleted stem cell transplant. This receptor was identified in a male patient aged 2 to 10 who had a stem cell transplant for acute myeloid leukemia, so the T cells may come from the graft donor. The rearrangement links TRBV10-3 to TRBJ2-1; TRBD2 might be the D (6 bases). The CDR3 bases are TGTGCCATCAGTGAAACTAGCCCCCGGGGGAATGAGCAGTTCTTC. This codes for CAISETSPRGNEQFF.